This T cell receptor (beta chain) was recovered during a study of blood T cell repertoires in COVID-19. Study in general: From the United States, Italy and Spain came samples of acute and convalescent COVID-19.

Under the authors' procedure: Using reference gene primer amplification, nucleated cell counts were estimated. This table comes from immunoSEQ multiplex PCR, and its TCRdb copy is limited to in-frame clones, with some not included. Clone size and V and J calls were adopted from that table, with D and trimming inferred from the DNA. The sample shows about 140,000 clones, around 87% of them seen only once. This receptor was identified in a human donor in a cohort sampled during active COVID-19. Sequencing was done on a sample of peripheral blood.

The CDR3 nucleotides read TGTGCCAGCCAAGACAGTAAACAAGAGACCCAGTACTTC. It is translated as CASQDSKQETQYF. The chain combines TRBV6-5 with TRBJ2-5, with D possibly being TRBD1 (5 bases). The CDR3 extends over 13 amino acids. The V end was cut by 8 bases, the J end by 2 bases, with 12 bases between. Germline CDR1 and CDR2: MNHEY and SVGAGI.